Given below is one T cell receptor (beta chain) in context. Its target is unknown. In the PCR, 60 Vbeta and 13 Jbeta primers were used. Repertoires were generated with immunoSEQ multiplex PCR, while TCRdb's copy carries only in-frame clones and drops some. The sample has about 170,000 clones, less than 85% seen once. This sample is part of a study of cytomegalovirus exposure and HLA in healthy donors. The overall study: The 100 million to 120 million unique TCR beta sequences, from roughly 170 million T cells, were found by an earlier analysis.

The germline CDR1 and CDR2 sequences are ENHRY and SYGVKD. This CDR3 region has 15 residues. The junction had 4 bases not matched to a gene; V was cut back by 5 bases and J by 2 bases. Study-wide results and limits: Analysis performed later showed TCR beta chains linked to HLA being more clonally expanded than equally common others. Most TCRs appeared rarely, but some public TCRs recurred in many donors.

The sequencing input was PBMCs. V gene TRBV10-3 combines with J gene TRBJ2-3; 10 bases line up with TRBD1. The TCR sequence derives from a boy aged 2 to 9 in good health and CMV-seronegative. The CDR3 DNA reads as TGTGCCATCAGTCCGGGACAGGGGTACACAGATACGCAGTATTTT. This codes for CAISPGQGYTDTQYF.